This is a list of T cell receptor beta chains from one sample in a study of immune heterogeneity within non-small cell lung tumors. TCRdb recomputed calls from the multiplex PCR reads with MiXCR, one row per CDR3 protein. The table includes some 11,000 distinct CDR3 sequences, more than 25% detected once. Input material: lung tumor tissue. The source of these receptors is a woman aged 55 to 70 with non-small cell lung cancer. Each CDR3 is given without its conserved first and last residue. The order of the fields is V gene, J gene, CDR3 protein.

TRBV5-8	TRBJ2-3	ASSLGGMPGTDTQY
TRBV7-9	TRBJ2-1	ASSITGTYNEQF
TRBV30	TRBJ2-1	AWSLGEGLYNEQF
TRBV6-2/TRBV6-3	TRBJ2-2	ASSLQGQDTGELF
TRBV11-2	TRBJ2-7	ASSIDRFREQY
TRBV6-1	TRBJ2-7	ASSTKQGYEQY
TRBV19	TRBJ2-7	ASSMTGSSYEQY
TRBV25-1	TRBJ2-5	ASSSTWETQY
TRBV5-1	TRBJ2-1	ASSTRTDIGEQF
TRBV6-1	TRBJ1-2	ASSRNRDGYGYT
TRBV20-1	TRBJ2-7	SARRDREEQY
TRBV6-1	TRBJ2-2	ASSYEGAEGELF
TRBV7-8	TRBJ2-7	ASSLASLPGLADYEQY
TRBV5-6	TRBJ2-7	ASSLGQGSYEQY
TRBV20-1	TRBJ2-7	SATGQRYEQY
TRBV29-1	TRBJ2-1	SVESGLGHPAHPLSYNEQF
TRBV6-1	TRBJ2-7	ASTPRVGAVSAEQY